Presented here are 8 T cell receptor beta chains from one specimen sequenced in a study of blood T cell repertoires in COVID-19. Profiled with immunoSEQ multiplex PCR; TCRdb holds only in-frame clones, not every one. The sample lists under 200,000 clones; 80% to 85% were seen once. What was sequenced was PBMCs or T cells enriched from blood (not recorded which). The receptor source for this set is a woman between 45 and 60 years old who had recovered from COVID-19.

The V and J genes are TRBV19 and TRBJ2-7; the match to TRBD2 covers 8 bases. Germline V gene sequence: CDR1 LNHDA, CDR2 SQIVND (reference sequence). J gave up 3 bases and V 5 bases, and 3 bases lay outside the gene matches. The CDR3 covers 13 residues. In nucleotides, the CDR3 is TGTGCCAGTAGTCCGGGGGGGGACTACGAGCAGTACTTC. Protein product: CASSPGGDYEQYF.

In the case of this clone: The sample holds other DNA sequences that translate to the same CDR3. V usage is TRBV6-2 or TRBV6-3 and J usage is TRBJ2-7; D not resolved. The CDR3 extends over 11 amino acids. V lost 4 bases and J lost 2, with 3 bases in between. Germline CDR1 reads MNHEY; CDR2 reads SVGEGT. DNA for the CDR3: TGTGCCAGCAGTTCAACCTACGAGCAGTACTTC. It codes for CASSSTYEQYF.

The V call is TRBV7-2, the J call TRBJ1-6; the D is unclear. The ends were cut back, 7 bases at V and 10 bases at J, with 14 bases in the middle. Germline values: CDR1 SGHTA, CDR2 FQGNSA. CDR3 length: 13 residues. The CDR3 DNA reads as TGTGCCAGCACCTTGCAGCGTTCCTCACCCCTCCACTTT. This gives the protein CASTLQRSSPLHF. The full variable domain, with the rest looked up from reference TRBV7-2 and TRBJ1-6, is GAGVSQSPSNKVTEKGKDVELRCDPISGHTALYWYRQSLGQGLEFLIYFQGNSAPDKSGLPSDRFSAERTGGSVSTLTIQRTQQEDSAVYLCASTLQRSSPLHFGNGTRLTVT.

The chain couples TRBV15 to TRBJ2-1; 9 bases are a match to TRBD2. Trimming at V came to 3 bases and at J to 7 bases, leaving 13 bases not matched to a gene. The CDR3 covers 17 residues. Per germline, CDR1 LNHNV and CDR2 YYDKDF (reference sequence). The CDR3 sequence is CATSSGKVSGRTNEQFF. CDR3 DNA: TGTGCCACCAGCAGCGGGAAGGTTAGCGGGAGAACTAATGAGCAGTTCTTC.

Here the CDR3 reads CASSLGTQGGDTEAFF. DNA for the CDR3: TGCGCCAGCAGCTTAGGCACCCAGGGAGGAGACACTGAAGCTTTCTTT. The V and J genes are TRBV5-1 and TRBJ1-1, with a weak D call TRBD1 (5 bases). Deletions cut 2 bases from V and 3 bases from J, with 17 bases between. Germline V lookup: CDR1 SGHRS, CDR2 YFSETQ. CDR3 length equals 16 residues.

DNA of the CDR3: TGTGCCAGCAGCCCGGTGCTAGCGGGAGCAGAGACCCAGTACTTC. Protein: CASSPVLAGAETQYF. V is TRBV28 and J is TRBJ2-5, with 10 bases matching TRBD2. The germline V gene has CDR1 MDHEN and CDR2 SYDVKM. V trimming: 6 bases; J trimming: 4 bases; junction bases outside the gene matches: 8. The CDR3 has 15 residues. Complete variable domain (other parts from reference TRBV28 and TRBJ2-5): DVKVTQSSRYLVKRTGEKVFLECVQDMDHENMFWYRQDPGLGLRLIYFSYDVKMKEKGDIPEGYSVSREKKERFSLILESASTNQTSMYLCASSPVLAGAETQYFGPGTRLLVL.

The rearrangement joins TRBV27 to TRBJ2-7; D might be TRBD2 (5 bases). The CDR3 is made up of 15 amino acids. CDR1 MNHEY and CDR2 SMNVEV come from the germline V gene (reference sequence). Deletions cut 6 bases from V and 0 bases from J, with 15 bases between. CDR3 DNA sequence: TGTGCCAGCAGATCCTTGACTGGACTCTCCTACGAGCAGTACTTC. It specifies CASRSLTGLSYEQYF.

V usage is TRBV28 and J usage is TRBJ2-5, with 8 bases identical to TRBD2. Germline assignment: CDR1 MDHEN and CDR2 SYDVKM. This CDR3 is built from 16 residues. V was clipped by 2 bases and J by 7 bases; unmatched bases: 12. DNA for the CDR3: TGTGCCAGCAGTTTACCTTTAGCGGGACCGCAGGGGACCCAGTACTTC. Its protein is CASSLPLAGPQGTQYF.